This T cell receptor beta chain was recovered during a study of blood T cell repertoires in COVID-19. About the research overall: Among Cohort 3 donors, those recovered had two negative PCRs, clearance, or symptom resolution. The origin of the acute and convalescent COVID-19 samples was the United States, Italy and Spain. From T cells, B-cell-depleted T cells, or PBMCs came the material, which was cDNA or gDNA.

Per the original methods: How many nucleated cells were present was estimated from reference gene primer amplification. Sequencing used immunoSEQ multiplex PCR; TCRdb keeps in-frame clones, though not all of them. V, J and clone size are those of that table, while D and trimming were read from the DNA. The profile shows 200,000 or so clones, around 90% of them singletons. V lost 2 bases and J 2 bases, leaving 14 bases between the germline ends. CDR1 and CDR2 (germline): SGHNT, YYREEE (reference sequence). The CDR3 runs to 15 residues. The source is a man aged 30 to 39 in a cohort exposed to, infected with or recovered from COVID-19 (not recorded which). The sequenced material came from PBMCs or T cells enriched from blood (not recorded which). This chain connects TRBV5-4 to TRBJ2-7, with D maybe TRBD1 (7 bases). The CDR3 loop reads CASSFGQGGTYEQYF. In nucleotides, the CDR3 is TGTGCCAGCAGCTTCGGCCAGGGGGGTACCTACGAGCAGTACTTC.